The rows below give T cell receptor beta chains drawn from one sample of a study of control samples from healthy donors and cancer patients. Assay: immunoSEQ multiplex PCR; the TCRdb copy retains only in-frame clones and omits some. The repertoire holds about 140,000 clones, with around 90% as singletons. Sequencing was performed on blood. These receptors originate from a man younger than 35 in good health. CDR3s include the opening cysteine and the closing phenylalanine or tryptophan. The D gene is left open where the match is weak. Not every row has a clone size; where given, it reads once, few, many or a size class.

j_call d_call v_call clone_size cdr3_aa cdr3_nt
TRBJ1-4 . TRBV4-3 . CASSQDPGSQYNEKLFF TGCGCCAGCAGCCAAGACCCAGGCTCGCAGTATAATGAAAAACTGTTTTTT
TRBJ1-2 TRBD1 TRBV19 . CASTYLDRVKAYGYTF TGTGCCAGTACTTACCTTGACAGGGTGAAGGCCTATGGCTACACCTTC
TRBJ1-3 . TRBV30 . CAWRGFANGNTIYF TGTGCCTGGAGAGGGTTTGCTAATGGAAACACCATATATTTT
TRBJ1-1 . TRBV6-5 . CASNPPGRVEAFF TGTGCCAGCAACCCCCCGGGGAGGGTGGAAGCTTTCTTT
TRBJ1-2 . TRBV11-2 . CASRITGIYGYTF TGTGCCAGCAGGATCACTGGGATTTATGGCTACACCTTC
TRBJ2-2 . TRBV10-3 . CAISERVQTTGELFF TGTGCCATCAGCGAGCGGGTACAAACCACCGGGGAGCTGTTTTTT
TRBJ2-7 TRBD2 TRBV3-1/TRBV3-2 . CASSPAGGSYEQYF TGTGCCAGCAGCCCGGCGGGGGGGTCCTACGAGCAGTACTTC
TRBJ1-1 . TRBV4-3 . CASSQGAGLNTEAFF TGCGCCAGCAGCCAAGGGGCAGGCCTAAACACTGAAGCTTTCTTT
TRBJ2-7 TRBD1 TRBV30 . CAWSVQGPPYEQYF TGTGCCTGGAGTGTACAGGGGCCCCCCTACGAGCAGTACTTC
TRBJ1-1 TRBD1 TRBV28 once CASSFSGGTGDGNTEAFF TGTGCCAGCAGTTTCTCGGGGGGGACAGGAGATGGGAACACTGAAGCTTTCTTT
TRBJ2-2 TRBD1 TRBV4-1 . CASSDKPGTGGPGELFF TGCGCCAGCAGCGACAAGCCCGGGACAGGAGGACCCGGGGAGCTGTTTTTT
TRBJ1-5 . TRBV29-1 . CSVAGDSNQPQHF TGCAGCGTTGCGGGGGATAGCAATCAGCCCCAGCATTTT
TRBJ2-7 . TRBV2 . CASSEFSGVKSSYEQYF TGTGCCAGCAGTGAATTCTCAGGGGTGAAAAGCTCCTACGAGCAGTACTTC
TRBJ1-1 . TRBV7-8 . CASSPKGLQGWRTEAFF TGTGCCAGCAGCCCCAAGGGCCTACAGGGCTGGAGGACTGAAGCTTTCTTT
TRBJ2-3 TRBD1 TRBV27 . CASSYQGGTSTDTQYF TGTGCCAGCAGTTATCAAGGGGGCACCAGCACAGATACGCAGTATTTT
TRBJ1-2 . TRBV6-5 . CASRPLRLNYGYTF TGTGCCAGCAGACCCTTGAGGCTAAACTATGGCTACACCTTC
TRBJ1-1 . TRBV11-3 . CASSLDGGAEAFF TGTGCCAGCAGCTTAGACGGGGGAGCTGAAGCTTTCTTT
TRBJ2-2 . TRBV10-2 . CASLSANAIDTGELFF TGCGCCAGCCTTTCAGCCAACGCGATTGACACCGGGGAGCTGTTTTTT
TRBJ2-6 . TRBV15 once CATSRDMSSGANVLTF TGTGCCACCAGCAGAGATATGAGCTCTGGGGCCAACGTCCTGACTTTC
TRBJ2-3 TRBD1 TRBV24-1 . CATSSTGGRGTQYF TGTGCCACCTCCTCCACAGGGGGCAGGGGTACGCAGTATTTT
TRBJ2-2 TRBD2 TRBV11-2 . CASSLRTSGGAGELFF TGTGCCAGCAGCCTGCGGACAAGCGGGGGGGCCGGGGAGCTGTTTTTT
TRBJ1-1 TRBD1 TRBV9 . CASSAAQGAEAFF TGTGCCAGCAGCGCCGCGCAGGGGGCTGAAGCTTTCTTT
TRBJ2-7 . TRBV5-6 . CASSSYYEQYF TGTGCCAGCAGCTCATACTACGAGCAGTACTTC
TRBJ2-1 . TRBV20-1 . CSASDRYEQFF TGCAGTGCTAGCGACAGGTATGAGCAGTTCTTC
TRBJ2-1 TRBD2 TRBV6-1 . CASSERTSGGNEQFF TGTGCCAGCAGTGAACGGACTAGCGGGGGAAATGAGCAGTTCTTC
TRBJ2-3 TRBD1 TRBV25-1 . CATSDRVGDTQYF TGTGCCACTTCGGACAGGGTGGGCGATACGCAGTATTTT
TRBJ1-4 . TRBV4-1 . CASSQGVTGVNEKLFF TGCGCCAGCAGCCAAGGGGTGACAGGAGTTAATGAAAAACTGTTTTTT
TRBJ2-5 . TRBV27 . CASSPPGLKETQYF TGTGCCAGCAGTCCGCCGGGACTGAAAGAGACCCAGTACTTC
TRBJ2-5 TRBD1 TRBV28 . CASSLGGTGSQETQYF TGTGCCAGCAGTTTGGGCGGGACAGGGTCGCAAGAGACCCAGTACTTC
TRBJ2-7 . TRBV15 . CATSRDTHYEQYF TGTGCCACCAGCAGAGATACCCACTACGAGCAGTACTTC
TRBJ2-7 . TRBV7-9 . CASSSEGGRDEQYF TGTGCCAGCAGCTCGGAGGGGGGCCGGGACGAGCAGTACTTC
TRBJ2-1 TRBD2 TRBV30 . CAWIPAGGWNEQFF TGTGCCTGGATCCCAGCGGGGGGTTGGAATGAGCAGTTCTTC
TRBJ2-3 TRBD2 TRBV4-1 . CASSQVQAGGRDTQYF TGCGCCAGCAGCCAAGTCCAAGCGGGGGGGCGAGATACGCAGTATTTT
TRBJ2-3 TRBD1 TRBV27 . CASRGSTGWDTQYF TGTGCCAGCAGAGGCTCGACAGGGTGGGATACGCAGTATTTT
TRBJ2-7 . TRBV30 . CAWNRVDEQYF TGTGCCTGGAACAGGGTAGACGAGCAGTACTTC
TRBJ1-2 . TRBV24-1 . CATSDTTGTYGYTF TGTGCCACCAGTGATACCACCGGGACTTATGGCTACACCTTC
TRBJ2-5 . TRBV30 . CAWNLGQGGETQYF TGTGCCTGGAATTTGGGGCAGGGAGGAGAGACCCAGTACTTC
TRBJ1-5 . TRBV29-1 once CSVEIDSNQPQHF TGCAGCGTTGAGATCGATAGCAATCAGCCCCAGCATTTT
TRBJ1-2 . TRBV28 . CASSPTGSYGYTF TGTGCCAGCAGCCCCACAGGGAGCTATGGCTACACCTTC